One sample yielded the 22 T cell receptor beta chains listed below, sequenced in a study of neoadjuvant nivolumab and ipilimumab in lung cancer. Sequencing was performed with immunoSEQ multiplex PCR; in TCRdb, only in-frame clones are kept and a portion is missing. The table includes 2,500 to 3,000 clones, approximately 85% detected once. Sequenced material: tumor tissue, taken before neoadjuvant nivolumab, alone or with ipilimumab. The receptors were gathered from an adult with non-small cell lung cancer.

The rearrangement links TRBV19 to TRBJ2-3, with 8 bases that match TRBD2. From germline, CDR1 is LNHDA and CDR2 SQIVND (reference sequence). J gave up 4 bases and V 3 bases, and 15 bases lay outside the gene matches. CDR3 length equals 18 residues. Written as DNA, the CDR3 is TGTGCCAGTAGTATCTATGGATTAGAGCGGGAGCCCGCAGATACGCAGTATTTT. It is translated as CASSIYGLEREPADTQYF.

The CDR3 DNA sequence: TGCGCCAGCAGCCAAGGACTAGCGGGACAAGAGACCCAGTACTTC. Its translation: CASSQGLAGQETQYF. The chain is built from TRBV5-1 and TRBJ2-5; 12 bases match TRBD2. In germline, CDR1 is SGHRS, CDR2 YFSETQ. With V trimmed by 4 bases and J by 2 bases, 3 bases remained unmatched. The CDR3 runs to 15 residues.

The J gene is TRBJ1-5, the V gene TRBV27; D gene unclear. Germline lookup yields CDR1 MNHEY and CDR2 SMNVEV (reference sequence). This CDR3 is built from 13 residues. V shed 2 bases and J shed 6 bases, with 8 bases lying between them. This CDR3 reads CASSLRFLQPQHF. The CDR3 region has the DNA TGTGCCAGCAGTTTAAGGTTCCTTCAGCCCCAGCATTTT.

The CDR3 nucleotides read TGTGCCAGCAGTCCCTCAGCGGGAGTTAGGGAGCAGTTCTTC. Translating gives CASSPSAGVREQFF. The V gene is TRBV6-6, the J gene TRBJ2-1; 8 positions match TRBD2. The V gene end was trimmed by 5 bases and the J gene end by 10 bases; junction bases not matched to a gene: 10. Germline values: CDR1 MNHNY, CDR2 SVGAGI (reference sequence). The CDR3 spans 14 residues.

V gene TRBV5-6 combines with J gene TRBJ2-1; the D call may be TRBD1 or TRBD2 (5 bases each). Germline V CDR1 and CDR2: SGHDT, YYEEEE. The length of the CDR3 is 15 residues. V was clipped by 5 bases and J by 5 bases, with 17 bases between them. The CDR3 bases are TGTGCCAGCAGGGTGGGGACCCCCAGGGACAATGAGCAGTTCTTC. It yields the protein CASRVGTPRDNEQFF. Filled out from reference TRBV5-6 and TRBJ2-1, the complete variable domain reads DAGVTQSPTHLIKTRGQQVTLRCSPKSGHDTVSWYQQALGQGPQFIFQYYEEEERQRGNFPDRFSGHQFPNYSSELNVNALLLGDSALYLCASRVGTPRDNEQFFGPGTRLTVL.

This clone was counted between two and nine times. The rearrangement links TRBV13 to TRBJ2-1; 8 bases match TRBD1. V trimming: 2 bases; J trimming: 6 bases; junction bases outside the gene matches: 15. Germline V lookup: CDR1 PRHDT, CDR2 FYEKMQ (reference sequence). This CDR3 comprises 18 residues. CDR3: CASSLWAGGQYGINEQFF. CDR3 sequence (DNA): TGTGCCAGCAGCTTATGGGCAGGGGGCCAGTATGGGATCAATGAGCAGTTCTTC. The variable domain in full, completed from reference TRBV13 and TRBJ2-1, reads AAGVIQSPRHLIKEKRETATLKCYPIPRHDTVYWYQQGPGQDPQFLISFYEKMQSDKGSIPDRFSAQQFSDYHSELNMSSLELGDSALYFCASSLWAGGQYGINEQFFGPGTRLTVL.

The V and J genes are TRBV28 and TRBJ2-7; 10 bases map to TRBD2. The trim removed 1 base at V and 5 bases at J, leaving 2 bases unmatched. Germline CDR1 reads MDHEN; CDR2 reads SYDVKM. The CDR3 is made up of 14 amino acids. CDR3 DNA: TGTGCCAGCAGTTTATTCGGACTAGCGGACGAGCAGTACTTC. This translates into CASSLFGLADEQYF.

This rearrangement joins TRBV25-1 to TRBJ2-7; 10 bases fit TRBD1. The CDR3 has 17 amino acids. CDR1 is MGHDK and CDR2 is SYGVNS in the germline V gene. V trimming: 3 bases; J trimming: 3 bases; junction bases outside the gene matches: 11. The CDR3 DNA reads TGTGCCAGCAGTGACTACCCCCGGACAGGGGGGTTCTACGAGCAGTACTTC. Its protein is CASSDYPRTGGFYEQYF.

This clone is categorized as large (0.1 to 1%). The CDR3 loop reads CARSCPSYNEQFF. The CDR3 nucleotides are TGTGCCAGAAGCTGCCCCTCCTACAATGAGCAGTTCTTC. V usage is TRBV5-3 and J usage is TRBJ2-1; D not certain. TRBV5-3 belongs to the ORF category, with a function that is uncertain. The CDR3 spans 13 residues. Trimming stripped 3 bases from V and 0 bases from J, with 4 bases between.

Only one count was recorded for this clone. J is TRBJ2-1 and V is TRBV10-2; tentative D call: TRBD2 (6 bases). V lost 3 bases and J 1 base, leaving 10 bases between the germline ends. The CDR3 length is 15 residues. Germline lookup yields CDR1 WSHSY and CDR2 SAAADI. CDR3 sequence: CASSDTGLSYNEQFF. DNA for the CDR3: TGCGCCAGCAGTGACACCGGACTATCCTACAATGAGCAGTTCTTC.

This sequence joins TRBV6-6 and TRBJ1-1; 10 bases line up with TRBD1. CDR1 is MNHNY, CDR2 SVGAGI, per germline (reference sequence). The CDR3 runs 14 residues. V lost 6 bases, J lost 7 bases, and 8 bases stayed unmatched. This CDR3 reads CASSRDRGVIEAFF. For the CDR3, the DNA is TGTGCCAGCAGCCGGGACAGGGGAGTTATTGAAGCTTTCTTT.

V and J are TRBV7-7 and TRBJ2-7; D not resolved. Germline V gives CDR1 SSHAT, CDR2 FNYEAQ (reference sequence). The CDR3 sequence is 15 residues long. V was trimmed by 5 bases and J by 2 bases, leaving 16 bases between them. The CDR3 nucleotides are TGTGCCAGCAGCCCATCTCGGACGCTTCCCTACGAGCAGTACTTC. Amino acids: CASSPSRTLPYEQYF.

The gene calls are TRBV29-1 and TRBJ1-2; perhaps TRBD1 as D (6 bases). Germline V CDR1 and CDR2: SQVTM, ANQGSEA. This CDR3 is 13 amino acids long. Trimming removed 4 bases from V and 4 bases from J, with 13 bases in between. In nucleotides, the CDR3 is TGCAGCGTTGGAGCAGGGGCTGGCTATGGCTACACCTTC. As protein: CSVGAGAGYGYTF. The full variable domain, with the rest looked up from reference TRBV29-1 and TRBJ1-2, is SAVISQKPSRDICQRGTSLTIQCQVDSQVTMMFWYRQQPGQSLTLIATANQGSEATYESGFVIDKFPISRPNLTFSTLTVSNMSPEDSSIYLCSVGAGAGYGYTFGSGTRLTVV.

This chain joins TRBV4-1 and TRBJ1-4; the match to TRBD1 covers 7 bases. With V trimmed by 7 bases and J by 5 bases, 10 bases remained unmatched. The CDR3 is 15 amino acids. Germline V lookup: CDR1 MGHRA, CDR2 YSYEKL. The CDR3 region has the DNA TGCGCCAGCATGCTAAGCGGGACAGAGAATGAAAAACTGTTTTTT. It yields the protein CASMLSGTENEKLFF.

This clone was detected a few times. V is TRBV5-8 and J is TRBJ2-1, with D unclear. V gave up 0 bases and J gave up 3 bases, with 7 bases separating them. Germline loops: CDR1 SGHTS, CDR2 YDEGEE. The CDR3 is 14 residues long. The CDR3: CASSLGEDYNEQFF. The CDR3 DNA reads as TGTGCCAGCAGCTTGGGGGAAGACTACAATGAGCAGTTCTTC.

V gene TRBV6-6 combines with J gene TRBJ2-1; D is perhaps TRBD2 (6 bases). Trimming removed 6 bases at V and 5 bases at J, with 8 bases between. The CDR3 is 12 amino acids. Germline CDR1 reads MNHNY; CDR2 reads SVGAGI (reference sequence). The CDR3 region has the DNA TGTGCCAGCAGCGGGGGAGACAATGAGCAGTTCTTC. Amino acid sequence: CASSGGDNEQFF.

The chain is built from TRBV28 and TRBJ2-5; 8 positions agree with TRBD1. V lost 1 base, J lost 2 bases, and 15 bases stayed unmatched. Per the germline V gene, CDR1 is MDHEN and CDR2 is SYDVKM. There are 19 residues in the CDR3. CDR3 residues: CASSLYSVETGDPQETQYF. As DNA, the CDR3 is TGTGCCAGCAGTTTATATTCGGTTGAGACAGGGGACCCACAAGAGACCCAGTACTTC.

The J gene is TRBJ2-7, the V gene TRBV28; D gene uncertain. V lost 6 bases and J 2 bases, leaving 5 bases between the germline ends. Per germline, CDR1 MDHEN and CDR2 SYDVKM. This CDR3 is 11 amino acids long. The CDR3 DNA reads TGTGCCAGCAGGGAAGCCTACGAGCAGTACTTC. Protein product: CASREAYEQYF.

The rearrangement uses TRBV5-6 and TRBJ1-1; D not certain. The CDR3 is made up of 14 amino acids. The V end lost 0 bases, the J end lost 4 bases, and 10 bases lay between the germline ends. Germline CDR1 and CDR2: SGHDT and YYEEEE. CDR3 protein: CASSLEPGSTEAFF. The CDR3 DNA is TGTGCCAGCAGCTTGGAGCCGGGGAGCACTGAAGCTTTCTTT.

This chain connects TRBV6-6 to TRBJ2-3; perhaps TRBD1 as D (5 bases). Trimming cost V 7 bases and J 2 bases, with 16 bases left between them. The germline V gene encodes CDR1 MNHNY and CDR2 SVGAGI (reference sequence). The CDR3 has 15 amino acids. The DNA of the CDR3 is TGTGCCAGCACCTGGTCAGGGAACCCCACAGATACGCAGTATTTT. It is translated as CASTWSGNPTDTQYF.

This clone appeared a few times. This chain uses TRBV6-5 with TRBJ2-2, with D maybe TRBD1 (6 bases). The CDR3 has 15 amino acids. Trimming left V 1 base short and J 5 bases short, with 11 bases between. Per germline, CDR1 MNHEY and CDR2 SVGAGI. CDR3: CASSYWGPGTGELFF. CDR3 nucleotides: TGTGCCAGCAGTTACTGGGGGCCGGGGACCGGGGAGCTGTTTTTT.

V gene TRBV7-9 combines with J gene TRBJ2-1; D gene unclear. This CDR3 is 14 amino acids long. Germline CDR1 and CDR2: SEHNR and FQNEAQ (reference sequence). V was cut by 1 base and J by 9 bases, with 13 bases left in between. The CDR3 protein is CASSLEVSWSEQFF. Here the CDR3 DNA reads TGTGCCAGCAGCTTAGAAGTGTCGTGGAGTGAGCAGTTCTTC.